The 27 T cell receptor beta chains reported below all come from one sample, sequenced in a study of T-cell reconstitution after alpha-beta-depleted transplantation in children. For TCRbeta, the library was prepared with unique molecular identifiers. TCRdb analysed the PCR reads with MiXCR anew, one entry per CDR3 protein. Of about 91,000 distinct CDR3 sequences in the sample, roughly 8.8% were seen once. The specimen comprised PBMCs from the stem cell graft donor, sampled from the stem cell graft. The receptor set was obtained from a human donor who donated a stem cell graft to a child with congenital amegakaryocytic thrombocytopenia.

This clonotype was counted at least ten times. This chain joins TRBV28 and TRBJ1-1; 7 nucleotides line up with TRBD1. The germline V gene encodes CDR1 MDHEN and CDR2 SYDVKM. This CDR3 region has 15 residues. The ends lost 4 bases at V and 2 bases at J; junction bases unmatched: 7. The CDR3 spells CASSSPTGFNTEAFF. In DNA, the CDR3 is TGTGCCAGCAGTTCGCCGACAGGGTTCAACACTGAAGCTTTCTTT. The whole variable domain, filled in from reference TRBV28 and TRBJ1-1, reads DVKVTQSSRYLVKRTGEKVFLECVQDMDHENMFWYRQDPGLGLRLIYFSYDVKMKEKGDIPEGYSVSREKKERFSLILESASTNQTSMYLCASSSPTGFNTEAFFGQGTRLTVV.

In its sample, this clonotype was seen many times. The chain joins TRBV20-1 to TRBJ1-5; TRBD1 aligns across 7 bases. The V gene's germline CDR1 is DFQATT and CDR2 SNEGSKA (reference sequence). V gave up 3 bases and J gave up 0 bases; unmatched junction bases: 11. The CDR3 totals 17 residues. Written as DNA, the CDR3 is TGCAGTGCTAGCCGAGCCGGGACAGTTAATAGCAATCAGCCCCAGCATTTT. It yields the protein CSASRAGTVNSNQPQHF.

This clonotype was counted ten times or more. The chain couples TRBV7-9 to TRBJ1-1; D is uncertain. Trimming removed 5 bases at V and 0 bases at J, with 10 bases between. Germline-derived CDR1 and CDR2 are SEHNR and FQNEAQ (reference sequence). The CDR3 is made up of 14 amino acids. CDR3 amino acids: CASSRGRLNTEAFF. The CDR3 DNA is TGTGCCAGCAGCCGTGGGCGGTTGAACACTGAAGCTTTCTTT.

This clonotype was seen repeatedly, ten times or more. This chain's CDR3 is CASRRDLGEKLFF. The CDR3 nucleotides are TGTGCCAGCAGGAGAGACTTGGGAGAAAAACTGTTTTTT. The V and J genes are TRBV6-6 and TRBJ1-4; D is undetermined. In germline, CDR1 is MNHNY, CDR2 SVGAGI (reference sequence). CDR3 size: 13 residues. Trimming cost V 6 bases and J 8 bases, with 13 bases left between them.

Points on this clonotype: A much more abundant neighbour one base away suggests this may be a read error. Here the CDR3 reads CASSRTGSEQYF. The CDR3 bases are TGTGCCAGCAGCCGGACAGGGTCCGAGCAGTACTTC. V is TRBV7-9 and J is TRBJ2-7, with 8 bases matching TRBD1. This CDR3 has 12 amino acids. V trimming: 5 bases; J trimming: 6 bases; junction bases outside the gene matches: 3. From germline, CDR1 is SEHNR and CDR2 FQNEAQ (reference sequence).

The chain recombines TRBV21-1 with TRBJ2-7; the D segment call TRBD1 is taken from the table without a DNA check. TRBV21-1 is flagged as a pseudogene. This CDR3 region has 15 residues. The DNA of the CDR3 is TGCGCCAGCAGCAAAGCAGGGGGCAGATCGTACGAGCAGCACTTC. Translation: CASSKAGGRSYEQHF.

At least ten counts were recorded for this clonotype. The chain combines TRBV7-9 with TRBJ1-2; D is unclear. The CDR3 extends over 15 amino acids. Germline values: CDR1 SEHNR, CDR2 FQNEAQ (reference sequence). Trimming stripped 1 base from V and 5 bases from J, with 14 bases between. The chain's CDR3 is CASSLVAGSSYGYTF. Here the CDR3 DNA reads TGTGCCAGCAGCTTAGTTGCGGGATCGAGTTATGGCTACACCTTC.

This clonotype was counted at least ten times. The genes are TRBV6-1 and TRBJ2-1; D not certain. The germline CDR1 and CDR2 sequences are MNHNS and SASEGT. The V and J ends lost 7 bases and 4 bases respectively, with 14 bases between them. The CDR3 has 14 residues. Here the CDR3 reads CASNSGYNYNEQFF. The CDR3 DNA sequence: TGTGCCAGCAACTCCGGATACAATTACAATGAGCAGTTCTTC.

Regarding this clonotype: A read error may be the cause here, since a much bigger clone is one base away. The rearrangement links TRBV4-2 to TRBJ2-1, with 11 bases lining up with TRBD2. V gave up 4 bases and J gave up 8 bases; unmatched junction bases: 7. The CDR3 has 15 amino acids. Germline CDR1 LGHNA, CDR2 YNFKEQ. CDR3 nucleotides: TGTGCCAGCAGCCCCAGACTAGCGGGATTGGATGAGCAGTTCTTC. Its translation is CASSPRLAGLDEQFF.

This clonotype was detected many times. The chain links TRBV7-8 to TRBJ2-1, with D possibly being TRBD2 (5 bases). V was trimmed by 0 bases and J by 7 bases, leaving 7 bases between them. This CDR3 is built from 13 residues. Per the germline V gene, CDR1 is SGHVS and CDR2 is FQNEAQ. The CDR3 DNA reads TGTGCCAGCAGCTTAGCGAGAGGGAATGAGCAGTTCTTC. Its translation: CASSLARGNEQFF.

This clonotype is medium-sized (0.01 to 0.1%) in the sample. The rearrangement joins TRBV7-6 to TRBJ1-1, with D uncertain. Trimming left V 0 bases short and J 7 bases short, with 9 bases between. The CDR3 contains 13 residues. Germline CDR1 SGHVS, CDR2 FNYEAQ. Written as DNA, the CDR3 is TGTGCCAGCAGCTTAGCTAGTTACGGTGAAGCTTTCTTT. It yields the protein CASSLASYGEAFF.

This clonotype was seen at least ten times. The rearrangement uses TRBV2 and TRBJ2-5; TRBD1 is a possible D gene (6 bases). Germline CDR1 is SNHLY and CDR2 is FYNNEI. Trimming took off 7 bases at V and 5 bases at J, with 8 bases between the two ends. The CDR3 is 11 amino acids. DNA for the CDR3: TGTGCCAGCAACAGGGTGGAGACCCAGTACTTC. It specifies CASNRVETQYF.

This clonotype was recorded at least ten times. The chain recombines TRBV7-8 with TRBJ2-5; D not resolved. This CDR3 has 15 amino acids. Germline V gives CDR1 SGHVS, CDR2 FQNEAQ. Trimming cost V 1 base and J 5 bases, with 14 bases left between them. This CDR3 is CASSLGPGSRETQYF. The CDR3 region has the DNA TGTGCCAGCAGCTTAGGTCCAGGTAGTCGGGAGACCCAGTACTTC.

This clonotype appeared many times. V usage is TRBV7-2 and J usage is TRBJ2-1, with D uncertain. The CDR3 sequence is 11 residues long. V lost 7 bases, J lost 8 bases, and 9 bases lay in between. Looked up from germline, CDR1 is SGHTA and CDR2 is FQGNSA. The DNA of the CDR3 is TGTGCCAGCACCCTGGCCTATGAGCAGTTCTTC. It codes for CASTLAYEQFF. Full variable domain (missing parts from reference TRBV7-2 and TRBJ2-1): GAGVSQSPSNKVTEKGKDVELRCDPISGHTALYWYRQSLGQGLEFLIYFQGNSAPDKSGLPSDRFSAERTGGSVSTLTIQRTQQEDSAVYLCASTLAYEQFFGPGTRLTVL.

This clonotype was detected many times. The V call is TRBV5-1, the J call TRBJ2-2; D is uncertain. Germline CDR1 is SGHRS and CDR2 is YFSETQ. This CDR3 has 15 amino acids. The ends were cut back, 4 bases at V and 0 bases at J, with 10 bases in the middle. Here the CDR3 DNA reads TGCGCCAGCAGCCTGAGTACCGCGAACACCGGGGAGCTGTTTTTT. Its protein product is CASSLSTANTGELFF.

This clonotype has a count of ten or more. This sequence joins TRBV28 and TRBJ2-6, with D possibly being TRBD2 (5 bases). The CDR3 sequence is 16 residues long. Trimming took off 5 bases at V and 0 bases at J, with 11 bases between the two ends. In germline, CDR1 is MDHEN, CDR2 SYDVKM. The CDR3 loop reads CASSISGDSGANVLTF. In DNA form, the CDR3 reads TGTGCCAGCAGTATTTCCGGGGACTCTGGGGCCAACGTCCTGACTTTC.

This clonotype was found many times. The chain recombines TRBV5-1 with TRBJ2-2; no reliable D call. The CDR3 is 14 amino acids. Germline values: CDR1 SGHRS, CDR2 YFSETQ. V lost 4 bases and J 3 bases, leaving 10 bases between the germline ends. DNA of the CDR3: TGCGCCAGCAGCCCGGACCTTCACACCGGGGAGCTGTTTTTT. Its translation is CASSPDLHTGELFF.

This clonotype was seen repeatedly, ten times or more. DNA for the CDR3: TGCGCCAGCAGCTTGGAGGGGCTTACCAGTGCCGGGGAGCTGTTTTTT. This sequence encodes CASSLEGLTSAGELFF. The rearrangement uses TRBV5-1 and TRBJ2-2; maybe TRBD1 (5 bases). The ends were cut back, 0 bases at V and 6 bases at J, with 15 bases in the middle. The CDR3 spans 16 residues. Looked up from germline, CDR1 is SGHRS and CDR2 is YFSETQ.

The table lists this clonotype with many counts. CDR3 region: CSARDYVGTGGYTDTQYF. The DNA of the CDR3 is TGCAGTGCTAGAGATTACGTGGGAACCGGCGGGTACACAGATACGCAGTATTTT. The chain couples TRBV20-1 to TRBJ2-3; tentatively, D is TRBD2 (5 bases). V was trimmed by 0 bases and J by 2 bases, leaving 21 bases between them. The CDR3 is 18 amino acids. The germline V gene has CDR1 DFQATT and CDR2 SNEGSKA (reference sequence).

This clonotype has a handful of counts. The V and J genes are TRBV7-9 and TRBJ2-1; 9 nucleotides line up with TRBD2. The CDR3 has 14 residues. In germline, CDR1 is SEHNR, CDR2 FQNEAQ (reference sequence). The trim removed 5 bases at V and 8 bases at J, leaving 7 bases unmatched. CDR3 region: CASSTGTSLDEQFF. As DNA, the CDR3 is TGTGCCAGCAGCACCGGGACTAGCCTCGATGAGCAGTTCTTC.

As to this clonotype: Since a much larger clone is just one base distant, this may be a read error. This chain joins TRBV13 and TRBJ2-5; no definite D call. Germline V gene data show CDR1 as PRHDT and CDR2 as FYEKMQ (reference sequence). The CDR3 contains 13 residues. The CDR3: CAISLDMEETQYF. CDR3 DNA: TGTGCCATCAGCTTGGATATGGAAGAGACCCAGTACTTC.

This clonotype was seen repeatedly, ten times or more. The chain recombines TRBV13 with TRBJ2-5, with D unclear. V was cut by 1 base and J by 3 bases, with 6 bases left in between. CDR1 is PRHDT and CDR2 is FYEKMQ in the germline V gene (reference sequence). CDR3 length: 13 residues. The CDR3 nucleotides are TGTGCCAGCAGCTTAGAAGATGAAGAGACCCAGTACTTC. This gives the protein CASSLEDEETQYF.

Ten or more counts support this clonotype. V is TRBV11-2 and J is TRBJ1-3, with D uncertain. CDR1 SGHAT and CDR2 FQNNGV come from the germline V gene. The CDR3 sequence is 15 residues long. Trimming removed 5 bases at V and 3 bases at J, with 14 bases between. The CDR3 reads CASSRFGVRGNTIYF. DNA for the CDR3: TGTGCCAGCAGCCGCTTCGGCGTGCGTGGAAACACCATATATTTT.

Many counts were recorded for this clonotype. CDR3 nucleotides: TGCAGTGCTCCCTTGACTAGCGGGGCCGGCACAGATACGCAGTATTTT. This sequence encodes CSAPLTSGAGTDTQYF. The chain uses TRBV20-1 and TRBJ2-3; 11 bases line up with TRBD2. Per the germline V gene, CDR1 is DFQATT and CDR2 is SNEGSKA (reference sequence). V lost 5 bases and J lost 1; bases outside the gene matches: 8. The CDR3 extends over 16 amino acids.

At least ten counts were recorded for this clonotype. The chain's CDR3 is CASTLLTAPGAGELFF. The CDR3, as DNA: TGTGCCAGCACCCTCCTCACAGCGCCAGGGGCCGGGGAGCTGTTTTTT. V usage is TRBV28 and J usage is TRBJ2-2; possible D gene TRBD1, 6 bases. CDR1 MDHEN and CDR2 SYDVKM come from the germline V gene. The CDR3 extends over 16 amino acids. V was trimmed by 7 bases and J by 6 bases, leaving 21 bases between them. The whole variable domain, filled in from reference TRBV28 and TRBJ2-2, reads DVKVTQSSRYLVKRTGEKVFLECVQDMDHENMFWYRQDPGLGLRLIYFSYDVKMKEKGDIPEGYSVSREKKERFSLILESASTNQTSMYLCASTLLTAPGAGELFFGEGSRLTVL.

A word on this clonotype: This sequence may be a read error, since a much larger clone differs from it by one base. The conserved phenylalanine or tryptophan is not found at the CDR3 terminus, so this likely reflects a read error. This chain uses TRBV7-9 with TRBJ1-1, with D unresolved. CDR1 and CDR2 from the germline V gene are SEHNR and FQNEAQ (reference sequence). This CDR3 has 13 residues. Trimming took off 8 bases at V and 7 bases at J, with 17 bases between the two ends. In DNA, the CDR3 is TGTGCCAGCGTCGCCATCGCCGGGATTGAAGCTTTCCTT. This codes for CASVAIAGIEAFL.

About this clonotype: Just one base apart from a much larger clone, this may be a read error. The chain has TRBV7-9 and TRBJ2-6, with D possibly being TRBD1 (6 bases). This CDR3 region has 17 residues. Germline assignment: CDR1 SEHNR and CDR2 FQNEAQ (reference sequence). Here the CDR3 reads CVSSFGRGSSGANVLTF. Here the CDR3 DNA reads TGTGTCAGCAGCTTCGGCAGGGGTTCCTCTGGGGCCAACGTCCTGACTTTC.